These 11 T cell receptor beta chains came from one sample sequenced in a study of blood T cell repertoires in COVID-19. TCRdb's table, derived via immunoSEQ multiplex PCR, lists solely in-frame clones and lacks some. The sample carries 200,000 to 300,000 clones, roughly 84% recorded once. Input material: peripheral blood. These receptors were collected from a man aged 55 to 70 with acute or convalescent COVID-19.

The rearrangement joins TRBV5-6 to TRBJ1-1; D remains ambiguous. This CDR3 has 13 amino acids. The germline V gene encodes CDR1 SGHDT and CDR2 YYEEEE. V was pared by 6 bases and J by 1 base, with 10 bases between. CDR3 protein: CASKFQSNTEAFF. In DNA form, the CDR3 reads TGTGCCAGCAAGTTCCAGTCGAACACTGAAGCTTTCTTT.

The chain uses TRBV6-2 or TRBV6-3 and TRBJ2-7; D might be TRBD2 (7 bases). CDR3 size: 17 residues. Germline loops: CDR1 MNHEY, CDR2 SVGEGT. With 6 bases removed from V and 0 bases from J, the gap between germline ends came to 21 bases. DNA for the CDR3: TGTGCCAGCAGACCTCTCCGGGGGGCATTGAGCTCCTACGAGCAGTACTTC. This sequence encodes CASRPLRGALSSYEQYF.

The chain combines TRBV19 with TRBJ1-2; no reliable D call. Per the germline V gene, CDR1 is LNHDA and CDR2 is SQIVND (reference sequence). The CDR3 has 13 amino acids. Trimming shortened V by 4 bases and J by 0 bases, and 6 bases separated the two germline ends. The CDR3 region is CASSRLPNYGYTF. The DNA of the CDR3 is TGTGCCAGTAGTAGACTGCCTAACTATGGCTACACCTTC.

The gene calls are TRBV24-1 and TRBJ2-2; 9 bases align to TRBD1. Germline lookup yields CDR1 KGHDR and CDR2 SFDVKD. The J segment lost 5 bases and the V segment lost 6 bases, leaving 27 bases of the junction unmatched. CDR3 length equals 22 residues. CDR3 protein: CATSLPPPCAGQGPSETGELFF. The CDR3 DNA follows: TGTGCCACCAGTTTGCCCCCCCCCTGTGCGGGACAGGGCCCTAGTGAAACCGGGGAGCTGTTTTTT.

The chain links TRBV7-9 to TRBJ1-1, with 12 bases that match TRBD1. CDR3 length equals 18 residues. V shed 5 bases, J shed 3 bases, and the junction held 13 bases outside the gene matches. Germline CDR1 SEHNR, CDR2 FQNEAQ (reference sequence). Here the CDR3 reads CASSKTRDRGQGDTEAFF. Written as DNA, the CDR3 is TGTGCCAGCAGCAAAACCAGGGACAGGGGGCAGGGGGACACTGAAGCTTTCTTT.

The chain links TRBV15 to TRBJ1-2; the D gene is possibly TRBD1 (5 bases). The germline V gene has CDR1 LNHNV and CDR2 YYDKDF (reference sequence). The CDR3 has 15 amino acids. V was cut by 1 base and J by 5 bases, with 14 bases left in between. The CDR3 spells CATSRATGPGYGYTF. In DNA form, the CDR3 reads TGTGCCACCAGCAGAGCAACAGGCCCAGGGTATGGCTACACCTTC.

V is TRBV6-5 and J is TRBJ1-2, with TRBD1 matching 7 bases. V gave up 2 bases and J gave up 2 bases; unmatched junction bases: 2. The CDR3 is 14 amino acids. CDR1 and CDR2 (germline): MNHEY, SVGAGI. The CDR3 sequence is CASSYQGQNYGYTF. CDR3 bases: TGTGCCAGCAGTTACCAGGGACAGAACTATGGCTACACCTTC.

This rearrangement joins TRBV5-1 to TRBJ1-4; D is undetermined. CDR1 is SGHRS, CDR2 YFSETQ, per germline. V shed 1 base and J shed 5 bases, with 15 bases lying between them. The length of the CDR3 is 16 residues. CDR3: CASSLSPGHWNEKLFF. The CDR3 DNA is TGCGCCAGCAGCTTGTCACCGGGTCACTGGAATGAAAAACTGTTTTTT.

This sequence joins TRBV19 and TRBJ2-1, with D possibly TRBD2 on 6 matching bases. With 3 bases removed from V and 10 bases from J, the gap between germline ends came to 19 bases. The CDR3 is 15 amino acids. Germline V gives CDR1 LNHDA, CDR2 SQIVND (reference sequence). The CDR3 nucleotides read TGTGCCAGTAGTATTGGGGACTTCTCATCCGTGGAGCAGTTCTTC. Protein sequence: CASSIGDFSSVEQFF.

The V call is TRBV14, the J call TRBJ2-3, with D tentatively TRBD2 (5 bases). V dropped 2 bases and J dropped 5 bases, with 14 bases sitting between them. The CDR3 length is 15 residues. Germline values: CDR1 SGHDN, CDR2 FVKESK. DNA of the CDR3: TGTGCCAGCAGCCAACTGGACTTTGGGCTAGATACGCAGTATTTT. The encoded protein is CASSQLDFGLDTQYF.

The rearrangement links TRBV7-6 to TRBJ2-7; 12 nucleotides agree with TRBD2. Trimming removed 1 base from V and 0 bases from J; junction bases left unmatched: 7. This CDR3 comprises 18 residues. Germline V CDR1 and CDR2: SGHVS, FNYEAQ. The CDR3 spells CASSLEGLAGPSSYEQYF. The DNA for the CDR3 is TGTGCCAGCAGCTTAGAGGGACTAGCGGGCCCCAGCTCCTACGAGCAGTACTTC.